The text below deals with one TCR beta chain. What it recognizes is unknown. Patients were excluded for autoimmune disease history or systemic immunosuppression. The study sampled blood at baseline, cycle 4 day 1, and cycle 7 day 1. Sequencing used immunoSEQ multiplex PCR; TCRdb keeps in-frame clones, though not all of them. This sample has about 98,000 clones, with 80% to 90% found just once. These data originate in a study of OX40 agonist ivuxolimab in advanced cancers. Study details: People who had prior anti-PD-1, anti-PD-L1 or anti-CTLA-4 therapy could take part, and around 39% had some. Study results and limitations: By week 6 at 0.1 to 3.0 mg/kg, blood CD4+ and CD8+ T cells had expanded clonally.

The CDR3 is 12 amino acids. CDR1 and CDR2 from the germline V gene are SNHLY and FYNNEI. V was trimmed by 8 bases and J by 1 base, leaving 8 bases between them. The source is an adult with an advanced solid tumor such as melanoma, head and neck, liver or kidney cancer. Specimen: CD4+ or CD8+ T cells sorted from blood, collected in a trial of the OX40 agonist ivuxolimab. The V and J genes are TRBV2 and TRBJ2-5, with D unclear. The chain's CDR3 is CASGPFQETQYF. The DNA for the CDR3 is TGTGCCAGCGGGCCTTTCCAAGAGACCCAGTACTTC.